The sequence of this TCR beta chain was determined in a study of regulatory T cells in long-lasting Graves disease. Broader study findings: Persistent disease preferred TRBV28, TRBJ1-2 and TRBJ2-5.

This clonotype was detected ten times or more. Its target is unknown. A read error may account for a junction end that differs from germline. Noted time point: newly diagnosed GD, antithyroid drugs for less than 3 months. PBMCs were the source of the RNA used for TCR sequencing. Patients came through an endocrinology department, and that department was in Xi'an, China. Combining iRepertoire HTBI primers with Arm-PCR of CDR3 regions, the authors built TCR beta libraries. Under the authors' procedure: Identification yielded approximately 60 TRBV and about 15 TRBJ segments across samples. Each CDR3 protein gets one entry after TCRdb re-called the multiplex PCR reads with MiXCR. Here the V and J calls rest on TCRdb's processing, not on the authors' analysis. The sample shows fewer than 550,000 distinct CDR3 sequences, roughly 15% of them seen only once. The CDR3 is 14 residues long. Germline V gene sequence: CDR1 ENHRY, CDR2 SYGVKD.

These data also formed part of another study, on T cells in Graves' hyperthyroidism and ophthalmopathy.

Sequencing used peripheral blood mononuclear cells (PBMCs), obtained at new diagnosis, from a patient treated with antithyroid drugs. V usage is TRBV10-3 and J usage is TRBJ2-7, with 9 nucleotides matching TRBD2. The source of this sequence is a woman between 18 and 29 years old with Graves disease. This chain's CDR3 is CAIREREVSYEQYF. CDR3 nucleotide sequence: TGTGCCATCCGTGAGCGGGAGGTCTCCTACGAGCAGTACTTC.